One sample yielded the 9 T cell receptor beta chains listed below, sequenced in a study of T-cell memory formation after mild COVID-19. In TCRdb, the 5' RACE reads were re-called with MiXCR into one record per CDR3 protein. This sample has hundreds of thousands of distinct CDR3 sequences, with roughly a sixth found just once. Sequenced material: PBMCs or a T cell subset sorted from them (not recorded which). The receptors here all came from an adult woman who had mild COVID-19 (a few samples of this study predate the infection). Cell type and time point are not known.

A few counts support this clonotype. V gene TRBV20-1 combines with J gene TRBJ2-7, with TRBD1 matching over 8 bases. The CDR3 contains 16 residues. V shed 0 bases and J 6 bases; nucleotides not matched to a gene: 13. Germline lookup yields CDR1 DFQATT and CDR2 SNEGSKA (reference sequence). CDR3 sequence: CSARDRDRHRTSEQYF. The CDR3 region has the DNA TGCAGTGCTAGAGACCGGGACAGGCATAGAACTAGCGAGCAGTACTTC.

The chain uses TRBV5-6 and TRBJ2-1, with 9 bases matching TRBD1. Germline CDR1 SGHDT, CDR2 YYEEEE. This CDR3 is built from 14 residues. V lost 2 bases, J lost 7 bases, and 4 bases stayed unmatched. The CDR3 loop is CASSFGTGLNEQFF. As DNA, the CDR3 is TGTGCCAGCAGCTTCGGGACAGGGCTGAATGAGCAGTTCTTC.

The chain employs TRBV20-1 and TRBJ2-7; D perhaps matches TRBD2 (5 bases). CDR3 length: 13 residues. The germline V and J ends were trimmed by 6 bases and 1 base, with 13 bases remaining between them. From germline, CDR1 is DFQATT and CDR2 SNEGSKA (reference sequence). CDR3 sequence reads: CSARRGSSYEQYF. CDR3 nucleotide sequence: TGCAGTGCCCGACGGGGATCGTCCTACGAGCAGTACTTC.

This clonotype was seen a handful of times. This chain joins TRBV6-5 and TRBJ2-3; 7 bases fit TRBD1. Trimming took 5 bases from V and 4 from J; bases not matched to a gene: 9. CDR1 MNHEY and CDR2 SVGAGI come from the germline V gene. This CDR3 has 15 amino acids. Here the CDR3 DNA reads TGTGCCAGCAGTCGACAGGGACAGAGTGCAGATACGCAGTATTTT. Protein sequence: CASSRQGQSADTQYF.

The chain recombines TRBV18 with TRBJ2-2; a weak D match, TRBD2 (6 bases). The CDR3 runs to 14 residues. Germline-derived CDR1 and CDR2 are KGHSH and LQKENI. V was cut by 5 bases and J by 5 bases, with 12 bases left in between. In DNA form, the CDR3 reads TGTGCCAGCTCATCTACGGGAGAGACCGGGGAGCTGTTTTTT. Its protein is CASSSTGETGELFF.

This clonotype was seen a few times. CDR3 residues: CASSFRASARSGNTIYF. The CDR3 region has the DNA TGTGCCAGCAGTTTCAGGGCGAGCGCGCGCTCTGGAAACACCATATATTTT. V gene TRBV12-3 or TRBV12-4 combines with J gene TRBJ1-3; D is perhaps TRBD1 (5 bases). This CDR3 contains 17 residues. V lost 3 bases, J lost 0 bases, and 15 bases lay in between.

This clonotype was seen only a few times. This chain joins TRBV7-9 and TRBJ1-4, with 9 bases that match TRBD1. Germline CDR1 and CDR2: SEHNR and FQNEAQ (reference sequence). J was trimmed by 4 bases and V by 1 base; bases with no gene match: 1. This CDR3 contains 15 residues. CDR3 amino acids: CASSLETGGNEKLFF. The CDR3 DNA reads TGTGCCAGCAGCTTAGAGACAGGGGGTAATGAAAAACTGTTTTTT.

The chain links TRBV19 to TRBJ1-2, with unresolved D. The CDR3 has 13 residues. Germline assignment: CDR1 LNHDA and CDR2 SQIVND (reference sequence). Trimming took 4 bases from V and 4 from J, leaving 10 bases between them. The CDR3 sequence: CASSKGTVYGYTF. DNA for the CDR3: TGTGCCAGTAGTAAGGGTACTGTCTATGGCTACACCTTC.

This clonotype was observed a handful of times. The V and J genes are TRBV12-3 or TRBV12-4 and TRBJ2-7; tentatively, D is TRBD2 (6 bases). The CDR3 is made up of 14 amino acids. V gave up 4 bases and J gave up 3 bases, with 13 bases separating them. The CDR3 coding sequence is TGTGCCAGCAGTTCCGGGACTGCGTTCTACGAGCAGTACTTC. It specifies CASSSGTAFYEQYF.